Sequencing of this TCR beta chain was carried out in a study of blood T cell repertoires in COVID-19. Overall study context: In each case, the material was cDNA or gDNA derived from T cells, B-cell-depleted T cells, or PBMCs.

Germline CDR1 reads SGHVS; CDR2 reads FNYEAQ. Trimming removed 3 bases at V and 1 base at J, with 18 bases between. This CDR3 spans 17 amino acids. Authors' methods: Amplifying reference gene primers gave estimates of nucleated cell counts. Repertoires were generated with immunoSEQ multiplex PCR, while TCRdb's copy carries only in-frame clones and drops some. V, J and clone size were drawn from that table, and D and trimming were deduced from the DNA. Here the sample spans approximately 100,000 clones, 60% to 85% being singletons. The rearrangement links TRBV7-6 to TRBJ2-5; D gene uncertain. What was sequenced was peripheral blood. The clonotype comes from a human donor in a cohort sampled during active or convalescent COVID-19. The CDR3 region has the DNA TGTGCCAGCAGCTTCCGCCCCTGGGCACAGCTCCAAGAGACCCAGTACTTC. Protein product: CASSFRPWAQLQETQYF.